Listed here are 3 T cell receptor beta chains from one sample, sequenced in a study of long-term antiretroviral therapy in people with HIV. At survey level, the immunoSEQ assay was run in its v3.0 version. Sequenced by immunoSEQ multiplex PCR; TCRdb stores in-frame clones only, minus some. The sample has about 30,000 clones, 70% to 90% seen once. The sample here was unsorted PBMCs, taken 0.5 years after starting antiretroviral therapy. These receptor sequences come from a young woman with HIV.

This sequence joins TRBV7-8 and TRBJ1-2, with no clear D. This CDR3 region has 11 residues. The germline V gene encodes CDR1 SGHVS and CDR2 FQNEAQ. Trimming stripped 1 base from V and 6 bases from J, with 3 bases between. CDR3 sequence: CASSLGDGYTF. The CDR3 coding sequence is TGTGCCAGCAGCTTAGGGGATGGCTACACCTTC.

V usage is TRBV11-2 and J usage is TRBJ2-3, with unresolved D. The CDR3 contains 15 residues. Per the germline V gene, CDR1 is SGHAT and CDR2 is FQNNGV. The V end was cut by 1 base, the J end by 0 bases, with 8 bases between. CDR3 amino acids: CASSLARSSTDTQYF. The DNA of the CDR3 is TGTGCCAGCAGCTTAGCGCGGAGCAGCACAGATACGCAGTATTTT.

The V call is TRBV14, the J call TRBJ2-7, with D unresolved. CDR3 size: 11 residues. Germline-derived CDR1 and CDR2 are SGHDN and FVKESK. V lost 2 bases and J lost 2, with 1 base in between. CDR3 nucleotide sequence: TGTGCCAGCAGCCAAACCTACGAGCAGTACTTC. It is translated as CASSQTYEQYF.